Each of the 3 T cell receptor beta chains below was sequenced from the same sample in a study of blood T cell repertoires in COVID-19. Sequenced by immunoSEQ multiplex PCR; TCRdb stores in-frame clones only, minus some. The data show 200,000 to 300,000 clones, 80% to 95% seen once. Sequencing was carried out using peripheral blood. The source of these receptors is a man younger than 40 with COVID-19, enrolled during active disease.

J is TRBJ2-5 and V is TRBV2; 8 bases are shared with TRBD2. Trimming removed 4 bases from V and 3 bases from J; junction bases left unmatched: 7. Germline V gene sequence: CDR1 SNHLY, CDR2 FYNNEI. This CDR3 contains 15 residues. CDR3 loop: CASSVALAGKETQYF. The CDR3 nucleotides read TGTGCCAGCAGTGTGGCTTTAGCGGGGAAAGAGACCCAGTACTTC.

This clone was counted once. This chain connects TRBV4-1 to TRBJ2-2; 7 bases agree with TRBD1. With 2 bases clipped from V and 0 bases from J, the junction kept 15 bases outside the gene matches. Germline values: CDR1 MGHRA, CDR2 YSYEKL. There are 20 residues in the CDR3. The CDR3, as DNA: TGCGCCAGCAGCCAATTAGATGGGGGACAGAGAAACGCGAACACCGGGGAGCTGTTTTTT. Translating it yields CASSQLDGGQRNANTGELFF.

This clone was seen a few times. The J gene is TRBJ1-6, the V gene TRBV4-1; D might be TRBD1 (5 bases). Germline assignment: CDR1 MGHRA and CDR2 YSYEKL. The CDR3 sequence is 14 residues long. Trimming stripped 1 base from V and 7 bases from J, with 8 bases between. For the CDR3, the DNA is TGCGCCAGCAGCCAAGGACAGCTGAATTCACCCCTCCACTTT. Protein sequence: CASSQGQLNSPLHF.